The clone carrying this T cell receptor (beta chain) was counted a single time. The CDR3 length is 14 residues. Trimming shortened V by 1 base and J by 2 bases, and 6 bases separated the two germline ends. Germline V lookup: CDR1 SGHTA, CDR2 FQGNSA. This record comes from a study of blood T cell repertoires in COVID-19. As for the study in general: The origin of the acute and convalescent COVID-19 samples was the United States, Italy and Spain. Sample material is recorded as cDNA or gDNA derived from T cells, B-cell-depleted T cells, or PBMCs.

Across about two dozen US areas, participants ranged in age from about 18 to 100 years. The repertoire was sequenced with immunoSEQ multiplex PCR; TCRdb's copy has only in-frame clones and lacks some. The table includes under 200,000 clones, 82% detected once. The receptor's source is a woman between 55 and 75 years old with acute COVID-19. Sequencing input: PBMCs or T cells enriched from blood (not recorded which). J is TRBJ2-4 and V is TRBV7-2; D is unclear. This chain's CDR3 is CASSLGQTKNIQYF. CDR3 nucleotide sequence: TGTGCCAGCAGCTTAGGCCAGACCAAAAACATTCAGTACTTC.